The 30 T cell receptor beta chains below all came from one sample that was sequenced in a study of persistence of HIV-infected CD4 T cells. Cells were stimulated nonspecifically with anti-CD3/anti-CD28 magnetic beads. Responding CD4+ T cells were sorted by upregulation of both CD40 ligand and CD69. Their recognized antigens are unknown. The immunoSEQ assay was version 4, run in survey mode. Profiling relied on immunoSEQ multiplex PCR, and the TCRdb table lists in-frame clones only, not all of them. This table holds approximately 45,000 clones, roughly nine tenths found once. The sample was CD4+ T cells sorted from PBMCs after roughly 18-hour stimulation, taken from a patient who received antiretroviral therapy. Receptors were obtained from an adult woman with HIV who was CMV-seropositive.

This sequence joins TRBV15 and TRBJ1-6; D is unresolved. The CDR3 is made up of 13 amino acids. The germline V gene encodes CDR1 LNHNV and CDR2 YYDKDF (reference sequence). V was clipped by 0 bases and J by 7 bases, with 4 bases between them. The chain's CDR3 is CATSREDNSPLHF. CDR3 DNA sequence: TGTGCCACCAGCAGAGAAGACAATTCACCCCTCCACTTT. Filled out from reference TRBV15 and TRBJ1-6, the complete variable domain reads DAMVIQNPRYQVTQFGKPVTLSCSQTLNHNVMYWYQQKSSQAPKLLFHYYDKDFNNEADTPDNFQSRRPNTSFCFLDIRSPGLGDTAMYLCATSREDNSPLHFGNGTRLTVT.

The rearrangement joins TRBV9 to TRBJ1-2; no reliable D call. This CDR3 region has 16 residues. CDR1 is SGDLS and CDR2 is YYNGEE in the germline V gene. Trimming shortened V by 0 bases and J by 6 bases, and 18 bases separated the two germline ends. The CDR3 nucleotides are TGTGCCAGCAGCGTAGGGGCCCGGGCGGCTAGGGATGGCTACACCTTC. Protein sequence: CASSVGARAARDGYTF. The entire variable domain, with the rest obtained from reference TRBV9 and TRBJ1-2, is as follows: DSGVTQTPKHLITATGQRVTLRCSPRSGDLSVYWYQQSLDQGLQFLIQYYNGEERAKGNILERFSAQQFPDLHSELNLSSLELGDSALYFCASSVGARAARDGYTFGSGTRLTVV.

CDR3 nucleotides: TGTGCCAGCTCACCCTCGGGGGATTCACCCCTCCACTTT. This encodes CASSPSGDSPLHF. V and J are TRBV18 and TRBJ1-6; maybe TRBD1 (5 bases). Germline V gives CDR1 KGHSH, CDR2 LQKENI. The CDR3 covers 13 residues. Trimming removed 3 bases at V and 8 bases at J, with 8 bases between.

J is TRBJ1-1 and V is TRBV21-1; TRBD1 reflects the table's D call only, with no check against the DNA. TRBV21-1 is a recognized pseudogene. CDR3 size: 18 residues. In nucleotides, the CDR3 is TGTGCCAGCAGCAAGAATCTCCCAGGGGTGGGAAGAAACACTGAAGCTTTCTTT. It specifies CASSKNLPGVGRNTEAFF.

The chain recombines TRBV3-1 (or the pseudogene TRBV3-2) with TRBJ2-1; the D is unclear. CDR3 size: 13 residues. Germline-derived CDR1 and CDR2 are LGHDT and YNNKEL (reference sequence). Trimming removed 5 bases from V and 1 base from J, with 6 bases in between. CDR3 region: CASSARSYNEQFF. DNA of the CDR3: TGTGCCAGCAGCGCCCGGTCCTACAATGAGCAGTTCTTC.

The chain recombines TRBV30 with TRBJ1-6; 8 nucleotides line up with TRBD1. There are 14 residues in the CDR3. V trimming: 0 bases; J trimming: 7 bases; junction bases outside the gene matches: 2. Germline values: CDR1 GTSNPN, CDR2 SVGIG (reference sequence). CDR3 in DNA: TGTGCCTGGAGTGTCGACAGGGGCAATTCACCCCTCCACTTT. Its protein product is CAWSVDRGNSPLHF.

The CDR3: CASSIAVSYEQYF. CDR3 nucleotide sequence: TGTGCCAGCAGTATTGCAGTCTCCTACGAGCAGTACTTC. The V and J genes are TRBV6-5 and TRBJ2-7, with no clear D. From germline, CDR1 is MNHEY and CDR2 SVGAGI. The CDR3 extends over 13 amino acids. Trimming took 5 bases from V and 0 from J, leaving 8 bases between them.

This clone was counted only a few times. CDR3 protein: CASSLERGRNTEAFF. The CDR3 coding sequence is TGTGCCAGCAGCTTGGAAAGGGGGCGGAACACTGAAGCTTTCTTT. The V and J genes are TRBV5-4 and TRBJ1-1; 7 positions agree with TRBD1. The CDR3 totals 15 residues. In germline, CDR1 is SGHNT, CDR2 YYREEE (reference sequence). J was trimmed by 1 base and V by 0 bases; bases with no gene match: 3.

The chain is built from TRBV10-2 and TRBJ2-3; D may be TRBD2 (6 bases). CDR1 and CDR2 from the germline V gene are WSHSY and SAAADI. The ends were cut back, 6 bases at V and 0 bases at J, with 16 bases in the middle. This CDR3 region has 16 residues. CDR3 coding DNA: TGCGCCAGCAGGGAGGGAGGCGGGGAGAGCACAGATACGCAGTATTTT. Protein product: CASREGGGESTDTQYF.

The chain links TRBV28 to TRBJ1-6; no reliable D call. The CDR3 runs 15 residues. V gave up 7 bases and J gave up 6 bases, with 16 bases separating them. CDR1 is MDHEN and CDR2 is SYDVKM in the germline V gene. DNA for the CDR3: TGTGCCAGCACATCCCCTCGGGCTTTTAATTCACCCCTCCACTTT. As protein: CASTSPRAFNSPLHF.

This clone was picked up one time. This rearrangement joins TRBV29-1 to TRBJ1-1; the D gene is possibly TRBD1 (5 bases). This CDR3 contains 12 residues. Germline lookup yields CDR1 SQVTM and CDR2 ANQGSEA. Trimming took off 6 bases at V and 4 bases at J, with 12 bases between the two ends. The CDR3 DNA sequence: TGCAGCGTAATAGACAGCGGCACTGAAGCTTTCTTT. This codes for CSVIDSGTEAFF.

In this sample, this clone turned up once. The V call is TRBV5-1, the J call TRBJ1-2; unclear D gene. The CDR3 extends over 18 amino acids. Per germline, CDR1 SGHRS and CDR2 YFSETQ. V lost 0 bases and J lost 0, with 18 bases in between. The CDR3 DNA reads as TGCGCCAGCAGCTTGGTCTCGCGGAGCCAAGTAACTAACTATGGCTACACCTTC. It encodes CASSLVSRSQVTNYGYTF.

The chain joins TRBV30 to TRBJ1-5; the D is unclear. The CDR3 length is 13 residues. Germline CDR1 is GTSNPN and CDR2 is SVGIG (reference sequence). Trimming took off 1 base at V and 3 bases at J, with 7 bases between the two ends. The CDR3 loop reads CAWSAVNNQPQHF. CDR3 DNA: TGTGCCTGGAGTGCCGTCAACAATCAGCCCCAGCATTTT.

The chain uses TRBV7-3 and TRBJ1-2; D unresolved. Germline loops: CDR1 SGHTA, CDR2 FQGTGA. V lost 5 bases, J lost 2 bases, and 12 bases lay in between. This CDR3 comprises 14 residues. This CDR3 is CASSPDGANYGYTF. CDR3 in DNA: TGTGCCAGCAGCCCCGACGGCGCCAACTATGGCTACACCTTC.

This chain connects TRBV10-1 to TRBJ2-3; 9 bases fit TRBD2. Germline V lookup: CDR1 WNHNN, CDR2 SYGVQD (reference sequence). V dropped 4 bases and J dropped 3; count of bases not matched to a gene: 8. The CDR3 runs to 16 residues. The chain's CDR3 is CASSGSVAGGTDTQYF. The DNA of the CDR3 is TGCGCCAGCAGTGGGTCAGTCGCGGGGGGGACAGATACGCAGTATTTT.

This chain uses TRBV7-3 with TRBJ1-2; 7 bases are shared with TRBD1. V lost 1 base, J lost 4 bases, and 9 bases stayed unmatched. CDR1 is SGHTA and CDR2 is FQGTGA in the germline V gene. CDR3 length: 16 residues. This CDR3 reads CASSLSGQVGPYGYTF. CDR3 nucleotide sequence: TGTGCCAGCAGCTTAAGTGGACAGGTGGGGCCCTATGGCTACACCTTC.

The gene calls are TRBV2 and TRBJ1-4, with 12 bases that match TRBD1. Germline CDR1 SNHLY, CDR2 FYNNEI. V gave up 6 bases and J gave up 8 bases; unmatched junction bases: 7. This CDR3 is built from 15 residues. CDR3 protein: CASRGDRGRSEKLFF. The CDR3 DNA sequence: TGTGCCAGCAGGGGGGACAGGGGGCGAAGCGAAAAACTGTTTTTT.

This chain joins TRBV27 and TRBJ1-4; 7 bases are shared with TRBD1. Germline-derived CDR1 and CDR2 are MNHEY and SMNVEV (reference sequence). The CDR3 extends over 12 amino acids. V was pared by 5 bases and J by 7 bases, with 1 base of the junction left unmatched. CDR3: CASSQGGEKLFF. CDR3 nucleotide sequence: TGTGCCAGCAGTCAGGGGGGTGAAAAACTGTTTTTT.

The J gene is TRBJ1-1, the V gene TRBV10-1; 9 nucleotides line up with TRBD1. CDR3 length equals 15 residues. Trimming took 4 bases from V and 1 from J; bases not matched to a gene: 4. From germline, CDR1 is WNHNN and CDR2 SYGVQD (reference sequence). This CDR3 is CASSGGQGWNTEAFF. CDR3 nucleotides: TGCGCCAGCAGTGGCGGACAGGGGTGGAACACTGAAGCTTTCTTT.

In DNA, the CDR3 is TGTGCCAGCAGCCGGACAGGGGGCGGTGAGACCCAGTACTTC. Translation gives CASSRTGGGETQYF. The chain employs TRBV27 and TRBJ2-5; 11 nucleotides line up with TRBD1. V dropped 6 bases and J dropped 5; count of bases not matched to a gene: 5. Germline lookup yields CDR1 MNHEY and CDR2 SMNVEV (reference sequence). This CDR3 is 14 amino acids long.

The V gene is TRBV3-1 (or the pseudogene TRBV3-2), the J gene TRBJ2-1, with a tentative D call TRBD2 (7 bases). This CDR3 spans 15 amino acids. The germline CDR1 and CDR2 sequences are LGHDT and YNNKEL (reference sequence). Deletions cut 4 bases from V and 8 bases from J, with 18 bases between. CDR3 amino acids: CASSRTWTGGHEQFF. DNA of the CDR3: TGTGCCAGCAGCCGGACGTGGACGGGGGGCCATGAGCAGTTCTTC.

The chain couples TRBV24-1 to TRBJ1-1; D gene uncertain. The CDR3 spans 14 residues. Trimming removed 7 bases from V and 1 base from J, with 12 bases in between. Germline loops: CDR1 KGHDR, CDR2 SFDVKD. CDR3 bases: TGTGCCACCAGGAGTGACTCCAAGAACACTGAAGCTTTCTTT. It encodes CATRSDSKNTEAFF.

V is TRBV19 and J is TRBJ1-6; 10 positions agree with TRBD1. The CDR3 has 14 residues. V dropped 5 bases and J dropped 10; count of bases not matched to a gene: 5. Per germline, CDR1 LNHDA and CDR2 SQIVND (reference sequence). The CDR3 spells CASSSGQGDSPLHF. The CDR3 DNA reads as TGTGCCAGTAGTTCCGGACAGGGGGACTCACCCCTCCACTTT.

The chain employs TRBV11-3 and TRBJ2-1; 8 bases are shared with TRBD1. CDR1 and CDR2 from the germline V gene are SGHNT and YENEEA. Losses at the gene ends were 5 bases for V and 8 bases for J; bases not matched to a gene: 8. The CDR3 is 14 residues long. CDR3 sequence reads: CASSMDRVGHEQFF. Here the CDR3 DNA reads TGTGCCAGCAGCATGGACAGGGTTGGGCATGAGCAGTTCTTC.

This clone was picked up a small number of times. This chain uses TRBV2 with TRBJ1-1; TRBD1 aligns across 8 bases. V shed 4 bases and J 4 bases; nucleotides not matched to a gene: 8. From germline, CDR1 is SNHLY and CDR2 FYNNEI. The CDR3 loop spans 15 amino acids. CDR3 DNA sequence: TGTGCCAGCAGTGGGGACCAGGGGGCAGGCACTGAAGCTTTCTTT. It yields the protein CASSGDQGAGTEAFF. Full variable domain (outside the CDR3, taken from reference TRBV2 and TRBJ1-1): EPEVTQTPSHQVTQMGQEVILRCVPISNHLYFYWYRQILGQKVEFLVSFYNNEISEKSEIFDDQFSVERPDGSNFTLKIRSTKLEDSAMYFCASSGDQGAGTEAFFGQGTRLTVV.

The table lists this clone with a count of one. The rearrangement joins TRBV20-1 to TRBJ2-7, with a weak D call TRBD2 (6 bases). This CDR3 spans 11 amino acids. V was pared by 3 bases and J by 7 bases, with 10 bases between. CDR1 and CDR2 from the germline V gene are DFQATT and SNEGSKA (reference sequence). For the CDR3, the DNA is TGCAGTGCTAGCTGGGGAGGTGAGCAGTACGTC. Encoded protein: CSASWGGEQYV.

A single count supports this clone. The chain carries TRBV6-5 and TRBJ2-1; no reliable D call. Trimming took off 6 bases at V and 8 bases at J, with 17 bases between the two ends. CDR1 and CDR2 from the germline V gene are MNHEY and SVGAGI. This CDR3 region has 14 residues. The CDR3 nucleotides are TGTGCCAGCAGAGTCCTCGGTTCTGGGGATGAGCAGTTCTTC. Its protein product is CASRVLGSGDEQFF.

The gene calls are TRBV5-5 and TRBJ2-5, with D possibly TRBD2 on 6 matching bases. Per germline, CDR1 SGHKS and CDR2 YYEKEE (reference sequence). The V and J ends lost 3 bases and 4 bases respectively, with 16 bases between them. The CDR3 covers 15 residues. In DNA, the CDR3 is TGTGCCAGCAGCTGGGGCCCAGGAGGGTCAGAGACCCAGTACTTC. This encodes CASSWGPGGSETQYF.

The chain combines TRBV29-1 with TRBJ1-1; 7 bases fit TRBD1. The V gene's germline CDR1 is SQVTM and CDR2 ANQGSEA. This CDR3 is built from 13 residues. The CDR3 loop is CRVQGLANTEAFF. The CDR3 DNA reads TGCAGGGTACAGGGGTTGGCGAACACTGAAGCTTTCTTT.

CDR3 DNA sequence: TGTGCCAGCATGGAGGACAGGGGGAATTCACCCCTCCACTTT. This translates into CASMEDRGNSPLHF. The rearrangement joins TRBV6-5 to TRBJ1-6; 10 bases line up with TRBD1. CDR3 length equals 14 residues. Germline loops: CDR1 MNHEY, CDR2 SVGAGI. The ends lost 7 bases at V and 7 bases at J; junction bases unmatched: 4.